This T cell receptor beta chain was sequenced during a study of blood T cell repertoires in COVID-19. The sample holds one count of this clone. CDR1 is SQVTM, CDR2 ANQGSEA, per germline. This CDR3 has 15 amino acids. V gave up 6 bases and J gave up 5 bases; unmatched junction bases: 10. The assay was immunoSEQ multiplex PCR, and TCRdb's table has in-frame clones only and misses some. The sample carries about 220,000 clones, 70% to 85% recorded once. The chain recombines TRBV29-1 with TRBJ1-6; 7 bases map to TRBD1. This clonotype was sampled from a woman aged 55-75 years who had recovered from COVID-19. The material sequenced was PBMCs or T cells enriched from blood (not recorded which). CDR3 nucleotide sequence: TGCAGCGTCCTACGGACAGGAAATAATAATTCACCCCTCCACTTT. This encodes CSVLRTGNNNSPLHF.